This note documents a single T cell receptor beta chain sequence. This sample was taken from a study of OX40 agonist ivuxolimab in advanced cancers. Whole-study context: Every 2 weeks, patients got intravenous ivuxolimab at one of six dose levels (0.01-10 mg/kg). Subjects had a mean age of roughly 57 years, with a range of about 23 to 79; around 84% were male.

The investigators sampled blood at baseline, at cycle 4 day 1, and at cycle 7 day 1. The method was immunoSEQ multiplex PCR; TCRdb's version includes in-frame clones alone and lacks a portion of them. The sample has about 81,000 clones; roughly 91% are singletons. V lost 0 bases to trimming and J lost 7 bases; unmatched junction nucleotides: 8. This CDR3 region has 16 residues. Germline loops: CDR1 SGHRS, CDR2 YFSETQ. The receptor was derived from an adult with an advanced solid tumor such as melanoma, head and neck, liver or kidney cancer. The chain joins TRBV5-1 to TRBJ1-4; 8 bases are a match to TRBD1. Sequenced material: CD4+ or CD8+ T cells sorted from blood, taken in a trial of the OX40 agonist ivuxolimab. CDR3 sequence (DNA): TGCGCCAGCAGCTTGGACCCAGGGGGCGCGGCTGAAAAACTGTTTTTT. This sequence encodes CASSLDPGGAAEKLFF.